This record covers a single T cell receptor beta chain. How the authors handled the data: Amplification of reference gene primers provided the estimated nucleated cell counts. Profiling relied on immunoSEQ multiplex PCR, and the TCRdb table lists in-frame clones only, not all of them. Clone size and the V and J calls come from that table; the DNA yielded D and trimming. The top ten hold 2.9% of the sample, which has approximately 200,000 clones, about 85% seen once. The CDR3 length is 13 residues. The V end lost 0 bases, the J end lost 6 bases, and 8 bases lay between the germline ends. Looked up from germline, CDR1 is MNHNY and CDR2 is SVGAGI (reference sequence). The record originates from a study of blood T cell repertoires in COVID-19. Study overall: Sites in the United States, Italy and Spain provided acute and convalescent COVID-19 samples. In each case, the material was cDNA or gDNA derived from T cells, B-cell-depleted T cells, or PBMCs.

The chain carries TRBV6-6 and TRBJ1-2, with D perhaps TRBD1 (6 bases). This TCR came from a middle-aged man who had recovered from COVID-19. Sequencing input: peripheral blood. The CDR3 reads CASSYSRGDGYTF. DNA of the CDR3: TGTGCCAGCAGTTACTCCAGGGGCGATGGCTACACCTTC.